Listed here are 15 T cell receptor beta chains from one sample, sequenced in a study of blood T cell repertoires in COVID-19. Here immunoSEQ multiplex PCR was the method, and the copy in TCRdb shows in-frame clones only, minus some. The sample has about 130,000 clones, about 76% seen once. Sequences were obtained from peripheral blood. Receptors originate from a woman in her 70s with COVID-19, enrolled during active disease.

In regard to this clone: The sample contains more than one DNA sequence encoding this CDR3. This chain connects TRBV18 to TRBJ1-1, with D possibly being TRBD1 (5 bases). The CDR3 runs 15 residues. V lost 6 bases, J lost 0 bases, and 14 bases lay in between. From germline, CDR1 is KGHSH and CDR2 LQKENI. Here the CDR3 reads CASSPPGGMNTEAFF. The CDR3 nucleotides are TGTGCCAGCTCCCCCCCCGGGGGAATGAACACTGAAGCTTTCTTT.

This chain connects TRBV18 to TRBJ1-2, with 8 bases matching TRBD1. The CDR3 loop spans 16 amino acids. V shed 3 bases, J shed 0 bases, and the junction held 6 bases outside the gene matches. Germline V lookup: CDR1 KGHSH, CDR2 LQKENI. CDR3 nucleotides: TGTGCCAGCTCACCCGGGACAGGCGATACTAACTATGGCTACACCTTC. This codes for CASSPGTGDTNYGYTF.

The rearrangement joins TRBV3-1 (or the pseudogene TRBV3-2) to TRBJ1-2; D remains ambiguous. The V gene lost 1 base and the J gene lost 7 bases, with 16 bases spanning the gap. The CDR3 loop spans 15 amino acids. Germline values: CDR1 LGHDT, CDR2 YNNKEL (reference sequence). CDR3 amino acids: CASSQVSGVRGGYTF. The DNA of the CDR3 is TGTGCCAGCAGCCAAGTGAGCGGGGTGAGAGGTGGCTACACCTTC.

In this sample, this clone turned up once. The chain carries TRBV19 and TRBJ1-6; TRBD1 matches 9 bases. Germline CDR1 and CDR2: LNHDA and SQIVND (reference sequence). V trimming: 4 bases; J trimming: 7 bases; junction bases outside the gene matches: 11. The CDR3 has 17 amino acids. The DNA of the CDR3 is TGTGCCAGTAGTAGTTCCGGGACAGGGCCGCGGAATTCACCCCTCCACTTT. It encodes CASSSSGTGPRNSPLHF.

This clone has only one observation. CDR3 nucleotides: TGTGCCAGCAGCGGCAGGGTTAGCACAGATACGCAGTATTTT. The encoded protein is CASSGRVSTDTQYF. V gene TRBV7-8 combines with J gene TRBJ2-3; TRBD1 is a possible D gene (5 bases). CDR1 and CDR2 (germline): SGHVS, FQNEAQ. The CDR3 is 14 amino acids. V lost 5 bases, J lost 0 bases, and 9 bases lay in between.

The genes are TRBV6-2 or TRBV6-3 and TRBJ2-7; 9 nucleotides agree with TRBD1. The CDR3 is made up of 14 amino acids. V shed 4 bases and J 5 bases; nucleotides not matched to a gene: 6. The V gene's germline CDR1 is MNHEY and CDR2 SVGEGT. CDR3: CASSFRDRVNEQYF. The CDR3 DNA sequence: TGTGCCAGCAGTTTCCGGGACAGGGTAAACGAGCAGTACTTC.

This clone was observed once. The V and J genes are TRBV6-2 or TRBV6-3 and TRBJ2-1; 12 nucleotides match TRBD2. Germline V gives CDR1 MNHEY, CDR2 SVGEGT. V was clipped by 5 bases and J by 9 bases; unmatched bases: 8. This CDR3 has 15 residues. CDR3: CASSRPGLAGLEQFF. CDR3 DNA: TGTGCCAGCAGTCGCCCTGGACTAGCGGGGCTTGAGCAGTTCTTC.

This clone was picked up one time. This CDR3 is CASSYSGLAIADTQYF. The CDR3 bases are TGTGCCAGCAGTTATTCGGGACTAGCAATCGCAGATACGCAGTATTTT. The chain employs TRBV6-5 and TRBJ2-3, with 9 bases matching TRBD2. V dropped 3 bases and J dropped 4; count of bases not matched to a gene: 8. The V gene's germline CDR1 is MNHEY and CDR2 SVGAGI. The CDR3 covers 16 residues.

V gene TRBV5-1 combines with J gene TRBJ2-1; D possibly corresponds to TRBD1 (5 bases). Germline V lookup: CDR1 SGHRS, CDR2 YFSETQ. This CDR3 is 13 amino acids long. V lost 3 bases and J 10 bases, leaving 14 bases between the germline ends. The CDR3 DNA reads as TGCGCCAGCAGCTATGGCAGGGCAGCAGAGCAGTTCTTC. Its protein product is CASSYGRAAEQFF. The variable domain in full, with the rest retrieved from reference TRBV5-1 and TRBJ2-1, is KAGVTQTPRYLIKTRGQQVTLSCSPISGHRSVSWYQQTPGQGLQFLFEYFSETQRNKGNFPGRFSGRQFSNSRSEMNVSTLELGDSALYLCASSYGRAAEQFFGPGTRLTVL.

The chain has TRBV29-1 and TRBJ2-7, with a weak D call TRBD2 (5 bases). Deletions cut 4 bases from V and 0 bases from J, with 10 bases between. The length of the CDR3 is 13 residues. Germline CDR1 reads SQVTM; CDR2 reads ANQGSEA. The DNA of the CDR3 is TGCAGCGTTGCCAGCGGCAGCTCCTACGAGCAGTACTTC. Translating gives CSVASGSSYEQYF.

The chain has TRBV19 and TRBJ1-5; unclear D gene. V was trimmed by 7 bases and J by 0 bases, leaving 19 bases between them. Germline-derived CDR1 and CDR2 are LNHDA and SQIVND (reference sequence). The CDR3 totals 17 residues. The CDR3 DNA follows: TGTGCCAGTACCTCGAGGAGCATCGCCATTAGCAATCAGCCCCAGCATTTT. This translates into CASTSRSIAISNQPQHF.

V is TRBV6-5 and J is TRBJ1-3; D not resolved. Looked up from germline, CDR1 is MNHEY and CDR2 is SVGAGI. V was pared by 0 bases and J by 0 bases, with 9 bases between. The CDR3 contains 16 residues. The CDR3 DNA sequence: TGTGCCAGCAGTTACTCTCTGGCAAGCTCTGGAAACACCATATATTTT. It codes for CASSYSLASSGNTIYF.

This clone has only a few counts. The J gene is TRBJ1-1, the V gene TRBV13; D gene uncertain. The CDR3 runs 12 residues. V was trimmed by 5 bases and J by 11 bases, leaving 15 bases between them. Germline V gene data show CDR1 as PRHDT and CDR2 as FYEKMQ (reference sequence). The CDR3 DNA follows: TGTGCCAGCAGCCCCCAGAGGCAGCCGGCTTTCTTT. Its protein product is CASSPQRQPAFF.

V gene TRBV7-8 combines with J gene TRBJ2-2; 8 bases are a match to TRBD1. Trimming took 5 bases from V and 5 from J; bases not matched to a gene: 10. The CDR3 is made up of 16 amino acids. Looked up from germline, CDR1 is SGHVS and CDR2 is FQNEAQ. The CDR3 region has the DNA TGTGCCAGCAGCCCACAGCGACAGGGGTGGACCGGGGAGCTGTTTTTT. This encodes CASSPQRQGWTGELFF.

This clone was counted a single time. The genes are TRBV6-2 or TRBV6-3 and TRBJ2-1; 8 bases match TRBD1. Trimming at V came to 0 bases and at J to 8 bases, leaving 6 bases not matched to a gene. CDR3 size: 15 residues. Germline values: CDR1 MNHEY, CDR2 SVGEGT. For the CDR3, the DNA is TGTGCCAGCAGTTACTCGCACAGGGGGGTGGATGAGCAGTTCTTC. It encodes CASSYSHRGVDEQFF.